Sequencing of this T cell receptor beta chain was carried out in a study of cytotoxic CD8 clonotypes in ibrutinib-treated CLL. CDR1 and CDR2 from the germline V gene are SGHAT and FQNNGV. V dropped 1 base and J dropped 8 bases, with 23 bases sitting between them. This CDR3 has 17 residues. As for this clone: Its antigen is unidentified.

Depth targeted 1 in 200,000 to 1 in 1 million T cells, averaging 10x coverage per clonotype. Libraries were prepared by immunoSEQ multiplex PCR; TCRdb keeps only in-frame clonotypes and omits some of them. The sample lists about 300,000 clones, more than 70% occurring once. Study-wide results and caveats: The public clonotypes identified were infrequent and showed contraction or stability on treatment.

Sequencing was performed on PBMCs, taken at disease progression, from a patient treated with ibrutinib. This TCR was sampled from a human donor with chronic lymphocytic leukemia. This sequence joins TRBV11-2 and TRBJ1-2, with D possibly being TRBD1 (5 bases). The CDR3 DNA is TGTGCCAGCAGCTTAGGCGTGGACCGACGGGGCAGGAGGGGCTACACCTTC. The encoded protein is CASSLGVDRRGRRGYTF.